This passage covers 23 T cell receptor beta chains from one sample sequenced in a study of cytomegalovirus exposure and HLA in healthy donors. Both 60 Vbeta primers and 13 Jbeta primers went into the PCR. Assay used: immunoSEQ multiplex PCR; TCRdb lists only in-frame clones, some missing. The sample contains 110,000 to 150,000 clones, 73% of which appear only once. The sample consisted of PBMCs. Source of these receptors: a woman between 35 and 50 years old in good health and CMV-seronegative.

V and J are TRBV13 and TRBJ1-1; D possibly corresponds to TRBD1 (5 bases). The CDR3 is 16 amino acids. The germline V and J ends were trimmed by 2 bases and 4 bases, with 17 bases remaining between them. Germline V gene sequence: CDR1 PRHDT, CDR2 FYEKMQ (reference sequence). The CDR3 region is CASSLIFGGKRTEAFF. The CDR3, as DNA: TGTGCCAGCAGCTTAATCTTCGGGGGAAAACGCACTGAAGCTTTCTTT.

This clone was seen a handful of times. The J gene is TRBJ1-4, the V gene TRBV5-4, with D unresolved. This CDR3 comprises 14 residues. The V gene's germline CDR1 is SGHNT and CDR2 YYREEE (reference sequence). V was clipped by 0 bases and J by 4 bases, with 7 bases between them. CDR3 sequence (DNA): TGTGCCAGCAGCTTGGACAGATATAATGAAAAACTGTTTTTT. This translates into CASSLDRYNEKLFF.

Only a few counts were recorded for this clone. The chain couples TRBV2 to TRBJ2-7; possible D gene TRBD2, 5 bases. With 6 bases removed from V and 2 bases from J, the gap between germline ends came to 14 bases. CDR1 and CDR2 (germline): SNHLY, FYNNEI. There are 14 residues in the CDR3. Here the CDR3 DNA reads TGTGCCAGCAGGGAGGACTCCCAAGCCTACGAGCAGTACTTC. Its translation is CASREDSQAYEQYF.

The chain links TRBV4-2 to TRBJ1-2; possibly TRBD1 for D (5 bases). The CDR3 runs to 18 residues. The V gene lost 4 bases and the J gene lost 7 bases, with 28 bases spanning the gap. From germline, CDR1 is LGHNA and CDR2 YNFKEQ. In DNA form, the CDR3 reads TGTGCCAGCAGCCGATCAATGGGTGACAGTCCGACGGGAGGTGGCTACACCTTC. Amino acid sequence: CASSRSMGDSPTGGGYTF.

The chain recombines TRBV6-6 with TRBJ1-1; TRBD1 matches 12 bases. The CDR3 runs 16 residues. Unmatched junction bases numbered 11, after V lost 7 bases and J lost 5 bases. Per the germline V gene, CDR1 is MNHNY and CDR2 is SVGAGI (reference sequence). CDR3: CASTYLGTGGGTEAFF. The CDR3, as DNA: TGTGCCAGCACCTACTTGGGGACAGGGGGCGGTACTGAAGCTTTCTTT.

The rearrangement joins TRBV27 to TRBJ1-2, with 7 bases identical to TRBD1. J lost 5 bases, V lost 4 bases, and 7 bases had no gene match. CDR3 length equals 14 residues. From germline, CDR1 is MNHEY and CDR2 SMNVEV (reference sequence). The CDR3 spells CASSSGGSQYGYTF. CDR3 nucleotides: TGTGCCAGCAGTTCAGGGGGAAGCCAATATGGCTACACCTTC.

V is TRBV4-1 and J is TRBJ2-7; D may be TRBD2 (5 bases). The CDR3 length is 15 residues. Trimming took 0 bases from V and 2 from J, leaving 11 bases between them. The germline V gene encodes CDR1 MGHRA and CDR2 YSYEKL. The CDR3 DNA is TGCGCCAGCAGCCAAGAAGGGAGCTATACCTACGAGCAGTACTTC. Translated, it gives CASSQEGSYTYEQYF.

This sequence joins TRBV27 and TRBJ1-6; no definite D call. The CDR3 runs 17 residues. V was shortened by 5 bases and J by 3 bases, with 17 bases between the two germline ends. Looked up from germline, CDR1 is MNHEY and CDR2 is SMNVEV (reference sequence). Here the CDR3 reads CASSPRRVGGYNSPLHF. CDR3 in DNA: TGTGCCAGCAGTCCACGGAGGGTGGGAGGCTATAATTCACCCCTCCACTTT.

This clone was recorded only once. V gene TRBV7-6 combines with J gene TRBJ2-7; TRBD1 aligns across 7 bases. The length of the CDR3 is 13 residues. The junction had 4 bases not matched to a gene; V was cut back by 5 bases and J by 3 bases. The germline CDR1 and CDR2 sequences are SGHVS and FNYEAQ. For the CDR3, the DNA is TGTGCCAGCAGCCGGGACAGCAGCTACGAGCAGTACTTC. Translating gives CASSRDSSYEQYF.

V is TRBV5-6 and J is TRBJ1-6; perhaps TRBD1 as D (6 bases). Per the germline V gene, CDR1 is SGHDT and CDR2 is YYEEEE. CDR3 length equals 15 residues. Trimming shortened V by 4 bases and J by 4 bases, and 12 bases separated the two germline ends. The CDR3 region is CASSIGQIYNSPLHF. As DNA, the CDR3 is TGTGCCAGCAGCATTGGACAGATTTATAATTCACCCCTCCACTTT.

The chain joins TRBV2 to TRBJ1-2, with D perhaps TRBD1 (6 bases). Germline lookup yields CDR1 SNHLY and CDR2 FYNNEI. CDR3 length equals 14 residues. V shed 7 bases and J shed 8 bases, with 20 bases lying between them. The CDR3 nucleotides are TGTGCCAGCACCCCGACGGCCCGGGGGGGCGGCTACACCTTC. Translated, it gives CASTPTARGGGYTF. Full variable domain (outside the CDR3, taken from reference TRBV2 and TRBJ1-2): EPEVTQTPSHQVTQMGQEVILRCVPISNHLYFYWYRQILGQKVEFLVSFYNNEISEKSEIFDDQFSVERPDGSNFTLKIRSTKLEDSAMYFCASTPTARGGGYTFGSGTRLTVV.

About this clone itself: Other DNA sequences within the sample encode an identical CDR3. This sequence joins TRBV7-9 and TRBJ1-2, with 7 bases fitting TRBD1. The CDR3 has 13 amino acids. V lost 3 bases to trimming and J lost 5 bases; unmatched junction nucleotides: 3. Per germline, CDR1 SEHNR and CDR2 FQNEAQ (reference sequence). The CDR3 reads CASSFGTAYGYTF. CDR3 bases: TGTGCCAGCAGCTTTGGGACAGCTTATGGCTACACCTTC.

This clone was counted only a few times. The rearrangement joins TRBV6-1 to TRBJ2-1, with TRBD2 identical over 11 bases. From germline, CDR1 is MNHNS and CDR2 SASEGT. Unmatched junction bases numbered 6, after V lost 4 bases and J lost 7 bases. This CDR3 is 15 amino acids long. The CDR3 DNA reads TGTGCCAGCAGTGCTACTAGCGGGGGTACGAATGAGCAGTTCTTC. Translating gives CASSATSGGTNEQFF.

V gene TRBV5-6 combines with J gene TRBJ2-2; TRBD2 is a possible D gene (5 bases). Germline V gives CDR1 SGHDT, CDR2 YYEEEE. Trimming removed 0 bases from V and 6 bases from J, with 6 bases in between. The CDR3 has 13 amino acids. CDR3 amino acids: CASSLGRAGELFF. CDR3 nucleotides: TGTGCCAGCAGCTTGGGGCGGGCCGGGGAGCTGTTTTTT.

This chain links TRBV7-2 with TRBJ2-5, with TRBD2 matching 13 bases. The CDR3 spans 17 residues. The germline CDR1 and CDR2 sequences are SGHTA and FQGNSA. Germline trimming cut 5 bases from V and 5 bases from J; bases unmatched to any gene: 11. CDR3 sequence: CASSPMSTSGGRETQYF. DNA of the CDR3: TGTGCCAGCAGCCCGATGTCGACTAGCGGGGGGCGGGAGACCCAGTACTTC.

This clone was detected a few times. The chain joins TRBV4-2 to TRBJ2-4; TRBD1 matches at 11 bases. J was trimmed by 7 bases and V by 2 bases; bases with no gene match: 7. This CDR3 has 16 residues. Germline CDR1 and CDR2: LGHNA and YNFKEQ. For the CDR3, the DNA is TGTGCCAGCAGCCAACCTTCGGGACAGGGGGATAACATTCAGTACTTC. It codes for CASSQPSGQGDNIQYF.

J is TRBJ1-1 and V is TRBV7-2; 12 bases line up with TRBD1. Losses at the gene ends were 3 bases for V and 10 bases for J; bases not matched to a gene: 15. Germline loops: CDR1 SGHTA, CDR2 FQGNSA. The CDR3 extends over 17 amino acids. CDR3 nucleotides: TGTGCCAGCAGCTTGACGGGACAGGGGGCTTGGGTGCATGGAGCTTTCTTT. This gives the protein CASSLTGQGAWVHGAFF.

This chain links TRBV11-2 with TRBJ2-3, with D tentatively TRBD2 (6 bases). Germline CDR1 reads SGHAT; CDR2 reads FQNNGV. The V end was cut by 6 bases, the J end by 3 bases, with 10 bases between. The CDR3 has 13 amino acids. For the CDR3, the DNA is TGTGCCAGCAGTCTAGCGTTTACAGATACGCAGTATTTT. It is translated as CASSLAFTDTQYF.

This clone was seen a few times. The genes are TRBV7-3 and TRBJ2-2; 14 bases match TRBD2. Germline assignment: CDR1 SGHTA and CDR2 FQGTGA. There are 21 residues in the CDR3. V dropped 2 bases and J dropped 0; count of bases not matched to a gene: 11. The CDR3 sequence is CASSLRSPGLAGDPNTGELFF. The CDR3 DNA reads TGTGCCAGCAGCTTACGATCTCCGGGACTAGCGGGGGACCCGAACACCGGGGAGCTGTTTTTT.

The V and J genes are TRBV7-8 and TRBJ2-1; D ambiguous. CDR3 length: 12 amino acids. Germline V gene sequence: CDR1 SGHVS, CDR2 FQNEAQ. Trimming cost V 2 bases and J 5 bases, with 4 bases left between them. Here the CDR3 reads CASSLSDNEQFF. CDR3 DNA: TGTGCCAGCAGCTTATCCGACAATGAGCAGTTCTTC. The entire variable domain, with the rest obtained from reference TRBV7-8 and TRBJ2-1, is as follows: GAGVSQSPRYKVAKRGQDVALRCDPISGHVSLFWYQQALGQGPEFLTYFQNEAQLDKSGLPSDRFFAERPEGSVSTLKIQRTQQEDSAVYLCASSLSDNEQFFGPGTRLTVL.

The V call is TRBV19, the J call TRBJ1-6; no definite D call. The CDR3 is made up of 14 amino acids. Germline CDR1 reads LNHDA; CDR2 reads SQIVND (reference sequence). V lost 6 bases to trimming and J lost 10 bases, with 16 bases between them. DNA of the CDR3: TGTGCCAGTAGCTACCTGGCCCGGGAATCACCCCTCCACTTT. This translates into CASSYLARESPLHF.

The chain links TRBV5-1 to TRBJ1-2; 9 bases fit TRBD1. Germline V CDR1 and CDR2: SGHRS, YFSETQ. The CDR3 contains 13 residues. V shed 2 bases, J shed 13 bases, and the junction held 9 bases outside the gene matches. Here the CDR3 reads CASSLADRGPGTF. In DNA form, the CDR3 reads TGCGCCAGCAGCTTAGCGGACAGGGGACCGGGCACCTTC. Full variable domain (outside the CDR3, taken from reference TRBV5-1 and TRBJ1-2): KAGVTQTPRYLIKTRGQQVTLSCSPISGHRSVSWYQQTPGQGLQFLFEYFSETQRNKGNFPGRFSGRQFSNSRSEMNVSTLELGDSALYLCASSLADRGPGTFGSGTRLTVV.

This clone appeared a single time. The V gene is TRBV6-5, the J gene TRBJ1-5, with D hard to call. The CDR3 is made up of 15 amino acids. The germline CDR1 and CDR2 sequences are MNHEY and SVGAGI. Trimming removed 0 bases at V and 5 bases at J, with 11 bases between. CDR3 protein: CASSYSAVLDQPQHF. DNA for the CDR3: TGTGCCAGCAGTTACTCAGCCGTCCTCGATCAGCCCCAGCATTTT.